This entry concerns a single TCR beta chain. Its antigen is not identified. This entry is derived from a study of cytomegalovirus exposure and HLA in healthy donors. Broader study findings: Immune exposure data for these donors was limited to CMV serostatus.

CDR1 and CDR2 from the germline V gene are ENHRY and SYGVKD. The ends were cut back, 9 bases at V and 1 base at J, with 7 bases in the middle. This CDR3 is 11 amino acids long. 60 Vbeta and 13 Jbeta primers were used in PCR. Sequenced by immunoSEQ multiplex PCR; TCRdb stores in-frame clones only, minus some. The record lists about 200,000 clones, of which the ten most abundant hold roughly 0.98%. Sequenced material: PBMCs. This sequence joins TRBV10-3 and TRBJ2-7, with D perhaps TRBD2 (5 bases). The source is a woman in her twenties or thirties in good health and CMV-seropositive. The CDR3, as DNA: TGTGCCATAGCGGAATCCTACGAGCAGTACTTC. It codes for CAIAESYEQYF.